This TCR beta chain was found in a study of radiotherapy plus CTLA-4 blockade in lung cancer. Across the study: Disease control was present in 30% to 40% of patients, and objective responses in under 20%.

Participants had chemo-refractory metastatic non-small-cell lung cancer and were treated with focal radiation plus ipilimumab CTLA-4 blockade. Whole-study findings and limits: Tumor-origin TCR clones grew in blood after radiotherapy plus ipilimumab. The best predictor of response was reported to be early blood T cell clone dynamics, with interferon-beta.

This clone appeared a single time. Its matching antigen is unknown. Using immunoSEQ multiplex PCR, the repertoire was profiled, and TCRdb retains in-frame clones only, with some absent. This table holds 60,000 or so clones, 70% to 85% found once. The sample here was peripheral blood, taken from a patient treated with radiotherapy plus ipilimumab. The TCR sequence derives from a human donor with non-small cell lung cancer who had a partial response to radiotherapy plus ipilimumab.

In DNA, the CDR3 is TGCGCCAGCAGCTTGGAGGCAGGAGGATGGAGTGAAGCTTTCTTT. Translation: CASSLEAGGWSEAFF. The chain employs TRBV5-1 and TRBJ1-1; D call uncertain. Trimming pared 0 bases from V and 7 bases from J, leaving 16 bases between. In germline, CDR1 is SGHRS, CDR2 YFSETQ. This CDR3 spans 15 amino acids.